What follows are 27 T cell receptor beta chains derived from one specimen sequenced in a study of T cell responses to AZD1222 COVID-19 vaccine. Only in-frame clones appear in the TCRdb table, and some are missing; sequencing was by immunoSEQ multiplex PCR. Among about 110,000 clones listed, about 91% were seen once. The sample consisted of peripheral blood, taken 28 days after the second AZD1222 dose. All receptors come from an adult who received the AZD1222 COVID-19 vaccine.

The J gene is TRBJ2-7, the V gene TRBV11-3; TRBD1 is a possible D gene (6 bases). The CDR3 is 14 amino acids. Germline lookup yields CDR1 SGHNT and CDR2 YENEEA. Trimming took off 5 bases at V and 3 bases at J, with 14 bases between the two ends. The CDR3 DNA reads TGTGCCAGCAGCCAGCGGACAGCCCACTACGAGCAGTACTTC. Its protein product is CASSQRTAHYEQYF. Supplemented by reference TRBV11-3 and TRBJ2-7, the full variable domain reads EAGVVQSPRYKIIEKKQPVAFWCNPISGHNTLYWYLQNLGQGPELLIRYENEEAVDDSQLPKDRFSAERLKGVDSTLKIQPAELGDSAVYLCASSQRTAHYEQYFGPGTRLTVT.

This chain connects TRBV10-3 to TRBJ1-6, with 9 bases aligning to TRBD1. The germline V gene encodes CDR1 ENHRY and CDR2 SYGVKD. CDR3 length: 15 amino acids. J was trimmed by 10 bases and V by 0 bases; bases with no gene match: 4. The CDR3 nucleotides are TGTGCCATCAGTGAGTCGACAGGGGGAGGGTCACCCCTCCACTTT. Protein sequence: CAISESTGGGSPLHF.

V gene TRBV7-2 combines with J gene TRBJ2-7; D could derive from TRBD1 or TRBD2 (5 bases each). The V gene's germline CDR1 is SGHTA and CDR2 FQGNSA. Trimming shortened V by 4 bases and J by 6 bases, and 13 bases separated the two germline ends. The CDR3 totals 13 residues. The CDR3 sequence: CASSSRRAGEQYF. The DNA for the CDR3 is TGTGCCAGCAGCTCCCGCAGGGCGGGCGAGCAGTACTTC.

V is TRBV15 and J is TRBJ1-5; a possible D gene is TRBD1 (5 bases). In germline, CDR1 is LNHNV, CDR2 YYDKDF (reference sequence). Trimming cost V 0 bases and J 2 bases, with 11 bases left between them. The CDR3 has 16 residues. CDR3 DNA sequence: TGTGCCACCAGCAGAGATCCGGGGGTAGGCAATCAGCCCCAGCATTTT. It specifies CATSRDPGVGNQPQHF.

The chain couples TRBV7-2 to TRBJ2-1; D assignment may be TRBD1 or TRBD2 (5 bases each). The V gene's germline CDR1 is SGHTA and CDR2 FQGNSA. The CDR3 consists of 19 residues. Trimming pared 1 base from V and 3 bases from J, leaving 22 bases between. The CDR3 is CASSLVGRGLIGSYNEQFF. The DNA for the CDR3 is TGTGCCAGCAGCTTAGTGGGCCGGGGCCTGATCGGAAGCTACAATGAGCAGTTCTTC.

The J gene is TRBJ1-2, the V gene TRBV9; perhaps TRBD1 as D (6 bases). The germline gives CDR1 SGDLS, CDR2 YYNGEE. V gave up 0 bases and J gave up 8 bases, with 11 bases separating them. The CDR3 sequence is 13 residues long. CDR3 coding DNA: TGTGCCAGCAGCGTAGTTGTAGGACAGGGCTACACCTTC. Encoded protein: CASSVVVGQGYTF.

The chain combines TRBV15 with TRBJ1-5, with D possibly being TRBD1 (5 bases). The CDR3 runs to 14 residues. CDR1 is LNHNV and CDR2 is YYDKDF in the germline V gene (reference sequence). Trimming removed 7 bases at V and 1 base at J, with 11 bases between. The CDR3 DNA reads TGTGCCACCACCCAGGGATGGAGCAATCAGCCCCAGCATTTT. Protein sequence: CATTQGWSNQPQHF. Full variable domain (rest looked up from reference TRBV15 and TRBJ1-5): DAMVIQNPRYQVTQFGKPVTLSCSQTLNHNVMYWYQQKSSQAPKLLFHYYDKDFNNEADTPDNFQSRRPNTSFCFLDIRSPGLGDTAMYLCATTQGWSNQPQHFGDGTRLSIL.

The chain couples TRBV3-1 (or the pseudogene TRBV3-2) to TRBJ2-2; TRBD1 matches 7 bases. Germline V CDR1 and CDR2: LGHDT, YNNKEL (reference sequence). CDR3 size: 15 residues. V shed 6 bases, J shed 5 bases, and the junction held 9 bases outside the gene matches. The CDR3 DNA sequence: TGTGCCAGCAGTCCGCAGGGGGTCGGTACCGGGGAGCTGTTTTTT. Translation gives CASSPQGVGTGELFF.

V is TRBV18 and J is TRBJ2-2; TRBD2 matches at 7 bases. The trim removed 1 base at V and 4 bases at J, leaving 6 bases unmatched. Germline CDR1 and CDR2: KGHSH and LQKENI. There are 16 residues in the CDR3. CDR3 protein: CASSPRGGTGTGELFF. Written as DNA, the CDR3 is TGTGCCAGCTCACCACGGGGGGGGACCGGCACCGGGGAGCTGTTTTTT.

CDR3 residues: CASSVLGQSYNEQFF. The DNA of the CDR3 is TGTGCCAGCAGCGTCTTAGGACAGTCCTACAATGAGCAGTTCTTC. The chain combines TRBV9 with TRBJ2-1, with TRBD1 as a possible D gene (6 bases). CDR1 is SGDLS, CDR2 YYNGEE, per germline. CDR3 length: 15 amino acids. The V end was cut by 2 bases, the J end by 1 base, with 10 bases between.

The rearrangement uses TRBV5-4 and TRBJ1-1, with 7 nucleotides matching TRBD1. The CDR3 loop spans 15 amino acids. CDR1 is SGHNT and CDR2 is YYREEE in the germline V gene (reference sequence). Trimming cost V 3 bases and J 0 bases; bases outside gene matches: 5. Here the CDR3 reads CASSSDRSMNTEAFF. The DNA of the CDR3 is TGTGCCAGCAGCTCGGACAGGTCCATGAACACTGAAGCTTTCTTT.

The genes are TRBV25-1 and TRBJ2-3; D possibly matches TRBD1 or TRBD2 (6 bases each). V shed 1 base and J shed 2 bases, with 13 bases lying between them. CDR1 MGHDK and CDR2 SYGVNS come from the germline V gene. This CDR3 spans 16 amino acids. In DNA, the CDR3 is TGTGCCAGCAGTGAATCTGGGGGGCATAACACAGATACGCAGTATTTT. It translates to CASSESGGHNTDTQYF.

This sequence joins TRBV5-5 and TRBJ1-5; 7 bases map to TRBD1. This CDR3 comprises 15 residues. Per germline, CDR1 SGHKS and CDR2 YYEKEE (reference sequence). The J segment lost 3 bases and the V segment lost 0 bases, leaving 3 bases of the junction unmatched. The CDR3 region is CASSLGGQINQPQHF. The CDR3 bases are TGTGCCAGCAGCTTGGGGGGACAGATCAATCAGCCCCAGCATTTT.

CDR3: CASSPQTGQSSYNEQFF. The CDR3 bases are TGTGCCAGCAGCCCACAGACAGGGCAGAGCTCCTACAATGAGCAGTTCTTC. V usage is TRBV13 and J usage is TRBJ2-1, with 7 bases that match TRBD1. V was pared by 5 bases and J by 0 bases, with 10 bases of the junction left unmatched. Germline CDR1 is PRHDT and CDR2 is FYEKMQ (reference sequence). The CDR3 runs 17 residues.

This clone was detected only a few times. DNA for the CDR3: TGTGCCAGCAGTCCCGGGACCACGAGTCAAGAGACCCAGTACTTC. It encodes CASSPGTTSQETQYF. The rearrangement uses TRBV27 and TRBJ2-5; tentatively, D is TRBD1 or TRBD2 (5 bases each). Looked up from germline, CDR1 is MNHEY and CDR2 is SMNVEV (reference sequence). The CDR3 length is 15 residues. The V end was cut by 5 bases, the J end by 2 bases, with 15 bases between.

The chain is built from TRBV12-3 or TRBV12-4 and TRBJ1-2, with TRBD1 matching 10 bases. The V and J ends lost 6 bases and 4 bases, in that order; junction bases with no gene match: 2. The CDR3 loop spans 13 amino acids. CDR3 DNA sequence: TGTGCCAGCAGGGGACAGGGGACCTATGGCTACACCTTC. Protein: CASRGQGTYGYTF.

This rearrangement joins TRBV7-8 to TRBJ2-1; D is unresolved. The CDR3 sequence is 16 residues long. Trimming took 1 base from V and 0 from J, leaving 10 bases between them. Germline V CDR1 and CDR2: SGHVS, FQNEAQ. The CDR3 sequence is CASSLVGYSSYNEQFF. DNA of the CDR3: TGTGCCAGCAGCTTAGTTGGGTACAGCTCCTACAATGAGCAGTTCTTC.

The J gene is TRBJ2-2, the V gene TRBV19, with 11 bases lining up with TRBD2. There are 16 residues in the CDR3. V lost 5 bases, J lost 4 bases, and 6 bases stayed unmatched. Germline CDR1 reads LNHDA; CDR2 reads SQIVND (reference sequence). The CDR3 DNA sequence: TGTGCCAGTAGTCTCCCTAGCGGGGGGAGCACCGGGGAGCTGTTTTTT. The encoded protein is CASSLPSGGSTGELFF.

This clone was seen only a few times. The genes are TRBV7-9 and TRBJ2-7, with a tentative D call TRBD1 (5 bases). The CDR3 length is 14 residues. CDR1 and CDR2 (germline): SEHNR, FQNEAQ (reference sequence). Trimming pared 5 bases from V and 0 bases from J, leaving 11 bases between. CDR3 bases: TGTGCCAGCAGCCCCGACAGTGTCTCCTACGAGCAGTACTTC. This gives the protein CASSPDSVSYEQYF.

The chain has TRBV15 and TRBJ2-1, with D possibly being TRBD2 (5 bases). The CDR3 extends over 15 amino acids. Trimming stripped 0 bases from V and 3 bases from J, with 9 bases between. Germline V gene data show CDR1 as LNHNV and CDR2 as YYDKDF (reference sequence). This CDR3 is CATSREGSDYNEQFF. In nucleotides, the CDR3 is TGTGCCACCAGCAGAGAGGGGAGTGACTACAATGAGCAGTTCTTC.

The chain joins TRBV19 to TRBJ2-4, with 7 nucleotides matching TRBD2. The CDR3 spans 16 residues. The V segment lost 5 bases and the J segment 1 base; nucleotides outside the gene matches: 8. Looked up from germline, CDR1 is LNHDA and CDR2 is SQIVND (reference sequence). CDR3 sequence: CASSPWEGLAKNIQYF. The CDR3 DNA reads TGTGCCAGTAGTCCCTGGGAGGGTTTGGCCAAAAACATTCAGTACTTC. The full variable domain, in which reference TRBV19 and TRBJ2-4 provide the parts outside the CDR3, is DGGITQSPKYLFRKEGQNVTLSCEQNLNHDAMYWYRQDPGQGLRLIYYSQIVNDFQKGDIAEGYSVSREKKESFPLTVTSAQKNPTAFYLCASSPWEGLAKNIQYFGAGTRLSVL.

The chain joins TRBV19 to TRBJ1-2; D gene uncertain. V lost 0 bases, J lost 3 bases, and 5 bases lay in between. This CDR3 is 13 amino acids long. Germline V gene sequence: CDR1 LNHDA, CDR2 SQIVND (reference sequence). The DNA of the CDR3 is TGTGCCAGTAGTATAGACAGAGACTATGGCTACACCTTC. It specifies CASSIDRDYGYTF.

The CDR3 protein is CASSTRQGRNEKLFF. The CDR3 DNA sequence: TGTGCCAGTAGTACCCGACAGGGACGGAATGAAAAACTGTTTTTT. The gene calls are TRBV19 and TRBJ1-4, with 7 bases fitting TRBD1. The germline V gene encodes CDR1 LNHDA and CDR2 SQIVND (reference sequence). The V gene end was trimmed by 4 bases and the J gene end by 5 bases; junction bases not matched to a gene: 7. The CDR3 loop spans 15 amino acids.

The chain combines TRBV19 with TRBJ1-5; D is undetermined. Germline V gene sequence: CDR1 LNHDA, CDR2 SQIVND (reference sequence). Trimming shortened V by 9 bases and J by 4 bases, and 10 bases separated the two germline ends. This CDR3 is 12 amino acids long. The CDR3 bases are TGTGCCAGCAGGCCTACGAATCAGCCCCAGCATTTT. It encodes CASRPTNQPQHF.

This clone was observed a single time. This same CDR3 is encoded by further DNA sequences in the sample. The chain recombines TRBV28 with TRBJ1-5; D unclear. The CDR3 is made up of 13 amino acids. Trimming shortened V by 2 bases and J by 4 bases, and 6 bases separated the two germline ends. From germline, CDR1 is MDHEN and CDR2 SYDVKM. The chain's CDR3 is CASSLRVNQPQHF. The CDR3 nucleotides read TGTGCCAGCAGTTTAAGAGTTAATCAGCCCCAGCATTTT.

The V gene is TRBV11-2, the J gene TRBJ2-7, with 10 bases lining up with TRBD2. Germline loops: CDR1 SGHAT, CDR2 FQNNGV. J was trimmed by 3 bases and V by 5 bases; bases with no gene match: 7. The CDR3 has 15 amino acids. CDR3 sequence: CASSIGLAVLYEQYF. DNA for the CDR3: TGTGCCAGCAGCATAGGACTAGCGGTTCTCTACGAGCAGTACTTC.

This rearrangement joins TRBV5-1 to TRBJ1-1; 7 nucleotides align to TRBD1. This CDR3 has 15 amino acids. Germline CDR1 reads SGHRS; CDR2 reads YFSETQ. V trimming: 4 bases; J trimming: 0 bases; junction bases outside the gene matches: 6. The CDR3 nucleotides read TGCGCCAGCAGCCCGGGACAGAGTATGAACACTGAAGCTTTCTTT. Translation gives CASSPGQSMNTEAFF.